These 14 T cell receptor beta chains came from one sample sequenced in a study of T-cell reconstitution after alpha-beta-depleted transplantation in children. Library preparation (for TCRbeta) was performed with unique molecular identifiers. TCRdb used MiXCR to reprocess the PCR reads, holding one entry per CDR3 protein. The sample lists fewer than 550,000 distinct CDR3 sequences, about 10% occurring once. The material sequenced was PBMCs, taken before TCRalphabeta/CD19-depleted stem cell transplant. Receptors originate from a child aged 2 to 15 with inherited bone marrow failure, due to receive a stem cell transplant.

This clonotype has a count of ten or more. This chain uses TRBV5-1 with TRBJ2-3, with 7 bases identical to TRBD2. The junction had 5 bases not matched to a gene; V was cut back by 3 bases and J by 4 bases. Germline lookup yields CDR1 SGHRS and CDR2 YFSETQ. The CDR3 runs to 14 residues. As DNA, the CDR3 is TGCGCCAGCAGCTCGGGGGGATTGCCAGATACGCAGTATTTT. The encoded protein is CASSSGGLPDTQYF.

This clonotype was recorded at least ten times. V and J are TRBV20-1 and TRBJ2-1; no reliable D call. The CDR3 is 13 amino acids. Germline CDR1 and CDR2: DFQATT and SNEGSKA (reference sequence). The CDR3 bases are TGCAGCACTTCAAACTTCCCCCCGGATGAGCAGTTCTTC. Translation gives CSTSNFPPDEQFF.

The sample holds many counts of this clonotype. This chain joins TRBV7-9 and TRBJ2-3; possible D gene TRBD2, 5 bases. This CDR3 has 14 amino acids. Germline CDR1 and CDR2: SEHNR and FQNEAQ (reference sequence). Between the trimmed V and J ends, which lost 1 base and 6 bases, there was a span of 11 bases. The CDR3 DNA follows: TGTGCCAGCAGCTTAGAGGTGGGAGTCGATACGCAGTATTTT. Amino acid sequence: CASSLEVGVDTQYF.

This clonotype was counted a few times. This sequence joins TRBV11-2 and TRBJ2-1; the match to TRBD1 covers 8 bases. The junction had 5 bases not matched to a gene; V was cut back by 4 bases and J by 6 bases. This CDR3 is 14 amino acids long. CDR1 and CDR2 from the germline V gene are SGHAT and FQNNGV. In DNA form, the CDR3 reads TGTGCCAGCAGCTCCCGGACAGGGATCAATGAGCAGTTCTTC. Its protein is CASSSRTGINEQFF.

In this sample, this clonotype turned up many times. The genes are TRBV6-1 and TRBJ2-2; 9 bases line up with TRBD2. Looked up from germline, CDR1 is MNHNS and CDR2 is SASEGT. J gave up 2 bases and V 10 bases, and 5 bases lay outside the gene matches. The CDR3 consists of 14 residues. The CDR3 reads CATVAGVNTGELFF. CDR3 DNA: TGTGCCACGGTAGCGGGAGTCAACACCGGGGAGCTGTTTTTT.

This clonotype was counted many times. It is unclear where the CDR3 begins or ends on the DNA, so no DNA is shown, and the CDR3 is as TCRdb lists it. The chain's CDR3 is CASSVRRAYEQYF. The chain combines TRBV12-3 or TRBV12-4 with TRBJ2-7. A total of 13 residues make up the CDR3, ends included.

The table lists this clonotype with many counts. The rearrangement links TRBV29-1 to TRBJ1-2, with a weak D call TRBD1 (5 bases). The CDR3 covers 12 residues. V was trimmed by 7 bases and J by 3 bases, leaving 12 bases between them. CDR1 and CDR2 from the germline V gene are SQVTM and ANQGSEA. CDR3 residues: CSAQGGDYGYTF. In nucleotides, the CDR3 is TGCAGCGCCCAGGGAGGGGACTATGGCTACACCTTC.

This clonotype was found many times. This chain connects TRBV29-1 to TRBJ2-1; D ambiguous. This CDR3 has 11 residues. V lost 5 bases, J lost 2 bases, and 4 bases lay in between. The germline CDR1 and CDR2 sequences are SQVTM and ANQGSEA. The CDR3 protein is CSVTAYNEQFF. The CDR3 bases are TGCAGCGTTACAGCCTACAATGAGCAGTTCTTC.

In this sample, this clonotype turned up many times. The CDR3 protein is CAGLLYRFYGYTF. The CDR3 nucleotides are TGTGCCGGATTACTATACAGGTTCTATGGCTACACCTTC. The chain joins TRBV30 to TRBJ1-2; the D gene is possibly TRBD1 (5 bases). Trimming left V 8 bases short and J 4 bases short, with 17 bases between. The CDR3 totals 13 residues. Looked up from germline, CDR1 is GTSNPN and CDR2 is SVGIG (reference sequence).

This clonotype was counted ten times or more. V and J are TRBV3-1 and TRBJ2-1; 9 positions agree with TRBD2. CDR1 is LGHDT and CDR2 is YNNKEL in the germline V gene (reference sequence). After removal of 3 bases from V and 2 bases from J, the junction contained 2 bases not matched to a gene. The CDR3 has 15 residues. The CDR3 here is CASSHIAGAYNEQFF. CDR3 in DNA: TGTGCCAGCAGCCATATAGCGGGGGCCTACAATGAGCAGTTCTTC.

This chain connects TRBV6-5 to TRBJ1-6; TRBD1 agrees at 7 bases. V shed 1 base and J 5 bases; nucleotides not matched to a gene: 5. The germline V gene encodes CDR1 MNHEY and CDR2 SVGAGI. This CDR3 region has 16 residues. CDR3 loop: CASSYYRGVDNSPLHF. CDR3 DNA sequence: TGTGCCAGCAGTTACTACAGGGGAGTTGATAATTCACCCCTCCACTTT.

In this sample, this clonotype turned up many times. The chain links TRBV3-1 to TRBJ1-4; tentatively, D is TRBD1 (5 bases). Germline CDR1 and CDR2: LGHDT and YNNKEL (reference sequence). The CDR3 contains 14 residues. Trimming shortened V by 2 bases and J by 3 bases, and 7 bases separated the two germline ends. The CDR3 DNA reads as TGTGCCAGCAGCCAAACAGGATCTAATGAAAAACTGTTTTTT. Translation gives CASSQTGSNEKLFF.

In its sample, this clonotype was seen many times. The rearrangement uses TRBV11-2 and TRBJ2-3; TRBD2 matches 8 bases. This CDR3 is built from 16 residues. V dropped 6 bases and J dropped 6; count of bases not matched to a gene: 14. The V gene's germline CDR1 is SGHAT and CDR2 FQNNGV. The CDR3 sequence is CASSLRERGPSDTQYF. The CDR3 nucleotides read TGTGCCAGCAGTCTCCGGGAGCGGGGGCCATCGGATACGCAGTATTTT.

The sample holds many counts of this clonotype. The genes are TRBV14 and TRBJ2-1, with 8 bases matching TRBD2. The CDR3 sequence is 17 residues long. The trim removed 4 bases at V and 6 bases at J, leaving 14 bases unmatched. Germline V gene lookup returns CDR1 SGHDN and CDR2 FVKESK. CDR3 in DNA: TGTGCCAGCAGCCGGGGAAGGTTCAGCGGGAGATCCAATGAGCAGTTCTTC. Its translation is CASSRGRFSGRSNEQFF.